Given below is one T cell receptor (beta chain) in context. Assay used: immunoSEQ multiplex PCR; TCRdb lists only in-frame clones, some missing. The table has about 24,000 clones, approximately 86% seen once. Looked up from germline, CDR1 is MNHEY and CDR2 is SVGAGI. The CDR3 consists of 11 residues. The ends were cut back, 5 bases at V and 7 bases at J, with 8 bases in the middle. The sample comes from a study of T cells in localized non-small cell lung cancer. This chain connects TRBV6-5 to TRBJ1-1; D not certain. The sample here was peripheral blood, taken before any cancer treatment. This sequence originates from a male donor aged 60 or over with stage II squamous cell lung carcinoma. The CDR3 coding sequence is TGTGCCAGCAGTGAAGGCGGTGAAGCTTTCTTT. The encoded protein is CASSEGGEAFF.